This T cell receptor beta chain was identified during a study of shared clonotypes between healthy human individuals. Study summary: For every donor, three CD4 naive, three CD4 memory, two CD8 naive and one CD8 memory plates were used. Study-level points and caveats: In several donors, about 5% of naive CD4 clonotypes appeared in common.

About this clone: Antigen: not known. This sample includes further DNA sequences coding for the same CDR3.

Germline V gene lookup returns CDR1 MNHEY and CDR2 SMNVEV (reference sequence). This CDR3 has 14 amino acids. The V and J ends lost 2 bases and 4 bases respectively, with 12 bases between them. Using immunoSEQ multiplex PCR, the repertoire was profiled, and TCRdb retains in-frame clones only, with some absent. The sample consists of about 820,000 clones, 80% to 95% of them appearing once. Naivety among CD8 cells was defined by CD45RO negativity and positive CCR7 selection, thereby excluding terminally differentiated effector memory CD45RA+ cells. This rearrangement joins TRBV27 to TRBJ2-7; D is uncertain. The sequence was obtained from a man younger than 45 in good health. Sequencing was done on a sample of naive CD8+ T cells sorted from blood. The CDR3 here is CASSLGRKGYEQYF. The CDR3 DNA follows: TGTGCCAGCAGTTTAGGGCGGAAGGGATACGAGCAGTACTTC.